Described below is a single TCR beta chain sequence and its context. This sample is part of a study of shared clonotypes between healthy human individuals. Genomic DNA from each subset was divided evenly over several immunoSEQ plates. A roughly 200 ng quantity of DNA, tens of thousands of T cell genomes, went into the sorted-subset replicate PCRs. TCRdb's copy holds only in-frame clones and misses some; the assay was immunoSEQ multiplex PCR. The data show over a million clones, with approximately 78% seen just once and roughly 0.55% held by the top ten. This CDR3 has 14 residues. Germline lookup yields CDR1 SGDLS and CDR2 YYNGEE. Unmatched junction bases numbered 8, after V lost 2 bases and J lost 7 bases. The study drew its donors from healthy HIV-negative adults without recent acute infections or vaccinations. Caucasian adults living in Nashville, Tennessee, provided all samples.

This clonotype was sampled from a man younger than 30 in good health. Some clones in this sample may be carry-over from other donors' samples. The sequencing sample was made of memory CD4+ T cells from PBMCs. Specified subset: CD45RA-negative fraction. The V gene is TRBV9, the J gene TRBJ1-2, with TRBD1 matching 7 bases. The CDR3 coding sequence is TGTGCCAGCAGCGTGGCCCAGGGGGTAGGTGGCTACACCTTC. Protein sequence: CASSVAQGVGGYTF.